These T cell receptor beta chains were read from a single sample in a study of siplizumab effects on memory and regulatory T cells. Profiling relied on immunoSEQ multiplex PCR, and the TCRdb table lists in-frame clones only, not all of them. The sample records about 100,000 clones, 85% to 95% being singletons. The source material was non-Treg CD4+ T cells sorted from blood. All receptors derive from a human donor in good health. Each CDR3 is given with its conserved first and last residue. Fields, in order: V gene, CDR3 length, J gene, clone size, D gene, CDR3 DNA, CDR3 protein. A D gene is named only where the DNA matches it firmly. Clone size, where shown, is once, few, many, or a class for clones that have expanded.

TRBV6-5	15	TRBJ2-7	.	TRBD2	TGTGCCAGCAGTTACTCGAGAGGGACTAGTCACGAGCAGTACTTC	CASSYSRGTSHEQYF
TRBV18	17	TRBJ1-2	once	TRBD1	TGTGCCAGCTCACCAGTGACCGGACAGGGGTTAAGTGGGGGCTACACCTTC	CASSPVTGQGLSGGYTF
TRBV6-1	15	TRBJ2-3	.	TRBD1	TGTGCCAGCCTAGGAAGGACAGGGTTCACAGATACGCAGTATTTT	CASLGRTGFTDTQYF
TRBV7-2	16	TRBJ2-3	.	.	TGTGCCAGCAGCTTAGCGCATGTTCGGGGGATTGGCACGCAGTATTTT	CASSLAHVRGIGTQYF
TRBV6-1	10	TRBJ1-2	.	.	TGTGCCAGCAGTGAAAGGGGCTACACCTTC	CASSERGYTF
TRBV7-8	14	TRBJ2-1	.	TRBD1	TGTGCCAGCAGCTTAAGGGGGCTGGGATACGAGCAGTTCTTC	CASSLRGLGYEQFF
TRBV7-3	16	TRBJ2-6	.	.	TGTGCCAGCAGCCCTACAGGGTTCTCTGGGGCCAACGTCCTGACTTTC	CASSPTGFSGANVLTF
TRBV10-1	15	TRBJ2-2	.	.	TGCGCCAGCAGTGATCTTAAGGGGGGGTCCGGGGAGCTGTTTTTT	CASSDLKGGSGELFF
TRBV27	15	TRBJ1-2	.	.	TGTGCCAGCAGTTTCAGTCACTTAGCTAACTATGGCTACACCTTC	CASSFSHLANYGYTF
TRBV6-5	16	TRBJ1-2	.	.	TGTGCCAGCAGTTATTCGACCGGGCCAGGCAGCTATGGCTACACCTTC	CASSYSTGPGSYGYTF
TRBV7-2	17	TRBJ2-2	.	TRBD2	TGTGCCAGCAGCTTAGTAGCGGGAGGGCGATCCACCGGGGAGCTGTTTTTT	CASSLVAGGRSTGELFF
TRBV6-5	15	TRBJ2-1	once	.	TGTGCCAGCACGACCGACAGGGCGGGGAGCAATGAGCAGTTCTTC	CASTTDRAGSNEQFF
TRBV2	15	TRBJ2-7	.	.	TGTGCCAGCACAGGGGGGGGAGGACCGCCCTACGAGCAGTACTTC	CASTGGGGPPYEQYF
TRBV11-2	15	TRBJ2-7	few	TRBD1	TGTGCCAGCAGCTACCCCCGGGACAGCTCCTACGAGCAGTACTTC	CASSYPRDSSYEQYF
TRBV4-1	14	TRBJ2-5	.	.	TGCGCCAGCAGCCAAAGACAAATCCAAGAGACCCAGTACTTC	CASSQRQIQETQYF
TRBV4-1	17	TRBJ2-1	.	.	TGCGCCAGCAGCCAAATCCCGGGAGAAGGACCCTACAATGAGCAGTTCTTC	CASSQIPGEGPYNEQFF
TRBV5-1	14	TRBJ2-3	.	.	TGCGCCAGCAGCCGAGCGGCGGGCACAGATACGCAGTATTTT	CASSRAAGTDTQYF
TRBV5-6	15	TRBJ1-1	.	.	TGTGCCAGCAGCGATCCTTCAGGGGAAAACACTGAAGCTTTCTTT	CASSDPSGENTEAFF
TRBV5-1	15	TRBJ2-6	once	.	TGCGCCAGCAGCTTGGGACCATCTGGGGCCAACGTCCTGACTTTC	CASSLGPSGANVLTF
TRBV7-9	15	TRBJ2-7	.	TRBD1	TGTGCCAGCAGTCGGCCCGGGACAGGGCTCTACGAGCAGTACTTC	CASSRPGTGLYEQYF
TRBV19	14	TRBJ2-5	.	.	TGTGCCAGTGGAACTAGCCATGGCGGAGAGACCCAGTACTTC	CASGTSHGGETQYF
TRBV6-1	15	TRBJ2-2	.	TRBD2	TGTGCCAGCAGTGCCATAGCGGGAGCCGCCGGGGAGCTGTTTTTT	CASSAIAGAAGELFF
TRBV7-9	13	TRBJ2-7	once	.	TGTGCCAGCAGCTTGGCAGATTTCTACGAGCAGTACTTC	CASSLADFYEQYF
TRBV20-1	10	TRBJ2-5	.	TRBD2	TGCAGTGCTGGGGAGGGGACCCAGTACTTC	CSAGEGTQYF
TRBV19	15	TRBJ1-5	few	TRBD1	TGTGCCAGTAGTATAGGGCGGACAGGCCATCAGCCCCAGCATTTT	CASSIGRTGHQPQHF
TRBV7-9	16	TRBJ1-1	.	TRBD1	TGTGCCAGCAGACCTAAACCGGGACAGGACCTATTGATAACTTTCTTT	CASRPKPGQDLLITFF
TRBV4-2	15	TRBJ2-7	.	.	TGTGCCAGCAGCCAAGGGCCGAGACAGGCCTACGAGCAGTACTTC	CASSQGPRQAYEQYF
TRBV6-7	19	TRBJ1-1	.	TRBD1	TGTGCCAGCAGCCTAACAATCGGGACAGCAATCCATATGAACACTGAAGCTTTCTTT	CASSLTIGTAIHMNTEAFF
TRBV27	16	TRBJ1-2	.	.	TGTGCCAGCAGTATAATTGGGACACTCGGACCTGATGGCTACACCTTC	CASSIIGTLGPDGYTF